This paragraph reports one T cell receptor (beta chain). Some clones are missing from TCRdb's copy, which holds only in-frame ones; the method was immunoSEQ multiplex PCR. Of 40,000 to 65,000 clones listed, about 86% are singletons. The record originates from a study of blood T cell repertoires in COVID-19. The wider study: PBMCs, B-cell-depleted T cells, or T cells provided the cDNA or gDNA that made up the material.

The V gene's germline CDR1 is SGHTA and CDR2 FQGTGA. The CDR3 loop spans 14 amino acids. The germline V and J ends were trimmed by 3 bases and 5 bases, with 10 bases remaining between them. The rearrangement links TRBV7-3 to TRBJ2-2; D might be TRBD2 (6 bases). This TCR was recovered from a man aged 65 to 79 with active COVID-19. The specimen sequenced was peripheral blood. The CDR3 reads CASSFQGGTGELFF. The CDR3 DNA reads TGTGCCAGCAGCTTCCAGGGAGGAACCGGGGAGCTGTTTTTT. Full variable domain (outside the CDR3, taken from reference TRBV7-3 and TRBJ2-2): GAGVSQTPSNKVTEKGKYVELRCDPISGHTALYWYRQSLGQGPEFLIYFQGTGAADDSGLPNDRFFAVRPEGSVSTLKIQRTERGDSAVYLCASSFQGGTGELFFGEGSRLTVL.